The T cell receptor beta chain described here comes from a study of type 1 and type 2 diabetes patients. The PCR template was genomic DNA. A primer set of 30 forward and 13 reverse primers amplified the CDR3. TCRdb passed the multiplex PCR reads through MiXCR, listing each CDR3 protein once. The repertoire has under 300,000 distinct CDR3 sequences, around 47% of them found once; the top ten carry 12% to 15%. Study-level points and caveats: Type 1 diabetes repertoires were significantly less diverse than type 2 diabetes ones. Age and gender were not matched between study groups. Type 2 diabetes patients had few highly-expanded CD4+ clones, median one.

V gave up 3 bases and J gave up 4 bases, with 19 bases separating them. This CDR3 is built from 16 residues. CDR1 and CDR2 from the germline V gene are SGHTA and FQGNSA. Only a few counts were recorded for this clonotype. Its antigen is as yet unknown. Sequencing was done on a sample of peripheral blood mononuclear cells (PBMCs). The TCR comes from a man aged 18 to 35 with type 2 diabetes. The chain has TRBV7-2 and TRBJ2-7; maybe TRBD2 (6 bases). The CDR3 reads CASSFSPSGGVYEQYF. The CDR3 DNA reads as TGTGCCAGCAGCTTTTCCCCGTCCGGCGGGGTATACGAGCAGTACTTC.